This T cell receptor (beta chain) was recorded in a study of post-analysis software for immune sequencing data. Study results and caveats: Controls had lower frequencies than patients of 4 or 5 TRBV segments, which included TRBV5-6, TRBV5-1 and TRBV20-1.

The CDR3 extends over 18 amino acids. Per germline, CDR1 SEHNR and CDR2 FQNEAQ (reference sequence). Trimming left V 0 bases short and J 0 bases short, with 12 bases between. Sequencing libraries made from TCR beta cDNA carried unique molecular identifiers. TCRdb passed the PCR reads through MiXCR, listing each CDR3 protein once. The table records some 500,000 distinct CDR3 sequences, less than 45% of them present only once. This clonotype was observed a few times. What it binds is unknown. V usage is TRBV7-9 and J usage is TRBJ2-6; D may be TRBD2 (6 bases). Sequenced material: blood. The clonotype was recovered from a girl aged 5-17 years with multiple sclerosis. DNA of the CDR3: TGTGCCAGCAGCTTAGCCGGGACTCAGAGCTCTGGGGCCAACGTCCTGACTTTC. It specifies CASSLAGTQSSGANVLTF.